The entry below gives a single T cell receptor beta chain sequence along with its context. This clone was seen only a few times. Its antigen has not been determined. Base qualities were left out, and no much larger clone turns up one base away. The collaborating institutions used their own protocols to collect whole blood in K2EDTA tubes. For TCRbeta analysis, collaborators shipped samples in one of three forms: frozen whole blood, isolated PBMCs, or DNA extracted from either of those sample types. TCRbeta CDR3 regions were amplified from genomic DNA using the immunoSEQ Assay, a bias-controlled multiplex PCR. The published analysis was carried out like this. Within the assay, amplification of reference gene primers was used to estimate how many nucleated cells each sample contained. Sequence reads were collapsed and filtered to measure the absolute abundance of every unique TCRbeta CDR3 rearrangement. For each sample, productive Simpson clonality was calculated by taking the square root of Simpson's diversity index across productive rearrangements. TCRdb mirrors the immuneACCESS table, restricted to in-frame sequences. Some clones are absent from its copies; in checked studies, under half trace to an unresolved V gene, and the reason for the others is unknown. V, J and clone size were drawn from that table, and D and trimming were deduced from the DNA. Recorded for this sample are 120,000 or so clones; 65% to 85% of them occurred a single time. The top ten hold 5.5% to 6% of the sample.

The CDR3, from cysteine to phenylalanine, totals 14 residues. Only CDR3 DNA is held: 42 bases, read in frame from base 1. The germline V gene gives CDR1 as LGHNA and CDR2 as YSLEER. The trim is 4 bases for V and 4 bases for J, with a gap of 13 bases between the germline ends. The data originate from a study of blood T cell repertoires in COVID-19 (dated by TCRdb to 2020 to 2021). About the study as a whole: Samples from collaborators originated in the United States, Italy and Spain and spanned both the acute and convalescent phases of COVID-19. The prospective study material was composed of cDNA or gDNA derived from T cells, B-cell-depleted T cells, or PBMCs. A freely available public database, intended as a resource for researchers studying the immune response to SARS-CoV-2, is where the repertoires were released. Where available, HLA class I and class II types were obtained from metadata supplied by the sample provider rather than from assay-based typing. The samples were drawn from the first 160 participants of the ongoing ImmuneRACE study and from 1,254 subjects provided by 6 global collaborators. A de-identified subject ID, COVID-19 status, age in years and sex were almost always included in the sample metadata. Deeply sampled blood TCRbeta repertoires from subjects exposed to, actively infected with, or recovered from COVID-19 were included in the dataset.

What the research found in general, with its limitations: The amount of clinical and demographic metadata varied by source and participant and was provided uncurated.

The rearranged chain carries TRBV4-3 and TRBJ1-1; TRBD1 is a possible D gene, resting on 5 matching bases. The TCR comes from an elderly man with active or convalescent COVID-19. Sequencing was performed on peripheral blood. The nucleotide sequence is TGCGCCAGCAGCCTCCGTGGAGGGGTCACTGAAGCTTTCTTT. Translation gives CASSLRGGVTEAFF.